A single sample gave rise to the 9 T cell receptor beta chains below, sequenced in a study of regulatory T cells in long-lasting Graves disease (dated by TCRdb to about 2021). The sample's time point label, in plain terms: persistent/refractory GD, antithyroid drugs over 5 years with positive TRAb. RNA was extracted from PBMCs in TRIzol for both TCR sequencing and RNA sequencing. Libraries were constructed by multiplex PCR. TCRdb lists the instrument as Illumina HiSeq 4000. CDR3 regions were amplified by Arm-PCR with iRepertoire HTBI primers to construct TCR beta libraries. The raw public data were reprocessed by TCRdb itself: fastp quality trimming at Q25, MiXCR clonotype calling, in-frame beta chains only. For every CDR3 protein sequence, its rows merge into one entry that carries the most common genes and DNA. The table for this sample lists around 430,000 distinct CDR3 sequences; 22% of them were counted only once. About 12% of the sample rests with the top ten.

The material was peripheral blood mononuclear cells (PBMCs), obtained when the disease was refractory, from a patient treated with antithyroid drugs. These receptors all stem from a female donor with Graves disease.

The chain is built from TRBV10-3 and TRBJ2-7; TRBD2 agrees at 7 bases. The CDR3 is 14 amino acids. Germline V lookup: CDR1 ENHRY, CDR2 SYGVKD. Losses at the gene ends were 6 bases for V and 2 bases for J; bases not matched to a gene: 7. The CDR3 here is CAIRVSGQAYEQYF. In nucleotides, the CDR3 is TGTGCCATCAGAGTTAGCGGGCAAGCCTACGAGCAGTACTTC.

The V gene is TRBV7-2, the J gene TRBJ1-3; no clear D. The CDR3 sequence is 13 residues long. From germline, CDR1 is SGHTA and CDR2 FQGNSA. Trimming removed 2 bases from V and 3 bases from J, with 5 bases in between. In DNA form, the CDR3 reads TGTGCCAGCAGCTTAATCATTGGAAACACCATATATTTT. This gives the protein CASSLIIGNTIYF. Looking up the rest from reference TRBV7-2 and TRBJ1-3 gives the full variable domain: GAGVSQSPSNKVTEKGKDVELRCDPISGHTALYWYRQSLGQGLEFLIYFQGNSAPDKSGLPSDRFSAERTGGSVSTLTIQRTQQEDSAVYLCASSLIIGNTIYFGEGSWLTVV.

The sample holds many counts of this clonotype. This rearrangement joins TRBV11-1 to TRBJ2-7, with D possibly called TRBD1 or TRBD2 (6 bases each). V lost 4 bases, J lost 8 bases, and 15 bases lay in between. The CDR3 spans 13 residues. CDR1 and CDR2 (germline): SGHAT, FQDESV (reference sequence). The CDR3 sequence: CASSWDTAGQQYF. The CDR3 DNA reads TGTGCCAGCAGCTGGGACACCGCGGGACAGCAGTACTTC.

The table lists this clonotype with many counts. The gene calls are TRBV5-1 and TRBJ2-7, with D tentatively TRBD2 (5 bases). This CDR3 has 14 residues. Per germline, CDR1 SGHRS and CDR2 YFSETQ. The V and J ends lost 0 bases and 3 bases respectively, with 10 bases between them. For the CDR3, the DNA is TGCGCCAGCAGCTTGGCCGCTGGACTCTACGAGCAGTACTTC. As protein: CASSLAAGLYEQYF.

The CDR3 bases are TGTGCCAGCAGTACTACCGGGACAGGTACCTCTGAAGCTTTCTTT. This sequence encodes CASSTTGTGTSEAFF. V and J are TRBV6-1 and TRBJ1-1, with 8 bases that match TRBD1. Germline CDR1 is MNHNS and CDR2 is SASEGT. V dropped 5 bases and J dropped 6; count of bases not matched to a gene: 11. The CDR3 runs to 15 residues.

The chain combines TRBV18 with TRBJ1-1; D remains ambiguous. The V and J ends lost 2 bases and 5 bases respectively, with 15 bases between them. The CDR3 runs 15 residues. Germline CDR1 reads KGHSH; CDR2 reads LQKENI. The CDR3 DNA reads as TGTGCCAGCTCACCAGGAGGGCCCGTCGAAACTGAAGCTTTCTTT. This codes for CASSPGGPVETEAFF.

This clonotype showed up just a few times. The rearrangement links TRBV19 to TRBJ1-1; D is uncertain. The CDR3 totals 16 residues. Germline V gene lookup returns CDR1 LNHDA and CDR2 SQIVND (reference sequence). The ends were cut back, 5 bases at V and 4 bases at J, with 20 bases in the middle. The CDR3 here is CASSLSGYGKATEAFF. The CDR3 DNA reads TGTGCCAGTAGTCTTTCGGGGTATGGGAAGGCCACTGAAGCTTTCTTT.

V and J are TRBV27 and TRBJ2-3, with 8 bases aligning to TRBD2. The germline CDR1 and CDR2 sequences are MNHEY and SMNVEV (reference sequence). This CDR3 is 18 amino acids long. J lost 1 base, V lost 1 base, and 10 bases had no gene match. Written as DNA, the CDR3 is TGTGCCAGCAGTTTATTTAGCGGGGCATCCGAAGGCACAGATACGCAGTATTTT. The encoded protein is CASSLFSGASEGTDTQYF.

The chain links TRBV19 to TRBJ2-7; 7 nucleotides agree with TRBD1. Germline V gene lookup returns CDR1 LNHDA and CDR2 SQIVND (reference sequence). This CDR3 spans 13 amino acids. The trim removed 3 bases at V and 5 bases at J, leaving 4 bases unmatched. CDR3 nucleotide sequence: TGTGCCAGTAGTATGACAGGGAACGACGAGCAGTACTTC. This gives the protein CASSMTGNDEQYF.